This TCR beta chain emerged from a study of breast tumors, draining lymph nodes, adjacent tissues. Using its own MiXCR run on the multiplex PCR reads, TCRdb lists one record per CDR3 protein. This table has some 100,000 distinct CDR3 sequences, over 20% appearing once. CDR1 and CDR2 from the germline V gene are SGHAT and FQDESV (reference sequence). The V end was cut by 6 bases, the J end by 4 bases, with 10 bases between. This CDR3 region has 12 residues. This clonotype was detected ten times or more. Breast cancer patients provided tissue from their axillary draining lymph nodes. The material sequenced was axillary lymph node tissue. The chain uses TRBV11-1 and TRBJ2-7; the D is unclear. This clonotype originated in a female donor with breast cancer. Some clones in this sample may be carry-over from other donors' samples. The CDR3, as DNA: TGTGCCAGCAGTCGGGCCGGATACGAGCAGTACTTC. Amino acid sequence: CASSRAGYEQYF.